The 6 T cell receptor beta chains below were found in one sample sequenced in a study of early T cells in non-severe SARS-CoV-2 infection. Via MiXCR, TCRdb re-called the 5' RACE reads, giving one row per CDR3 protein. The table records around 82,000 distinct CDR3 sequences, 10% to 15% of them present only once. The sequenced sample consisted of whole blood. The receptor source for this set is an adult who was a healthcare worker with PCR-confirmed SARS-CoV-2 infection or an uninfected control (not recorded which).

A few counts support this clonotype. The chain uses TRBV29-1 and TRBJ1-3; D remains unclear. There are 13 residues in the CDR3. V was clipped by 4 bases and J by 0 bases, with 7 bases between them. Germline assignment: CDR1 SQVTM and CDR2 ANQGSEA. The CDR3 bases are TGCAGCGTTGGAGAGATCTCTGGAAACACCATATATTTT. Translation gives CSVGEISGNTIYF. Complete variable domain (other parts from reference TRBV29-1 and TRBJ1-3): SAVISQKPSRDICQRGTSLTIQCQVDSQVTMMFWYRQQPGQSLTLIATANQGSEATYESGFVIDKFPISRPNLTFSTLTVSNMSPEDSSIYLCSVGEISGNTIYFGEGSWLTVV.

The rearrangement uses TRBV5-1 and TRBJ2-1; TRBD2 matches at 7 bases. V lost 2 bases and J lost 6; bases outside the gene matches: 11. The germline CDR1 and CDR2 sequences are SGHRS and YFSETQ. The CDR3 has 16 amino acids. CDR3 nucleotides: TGCGCCAGCAGCTTAATGATAGTGGGGGGGAGCAATGAGCAGTTCTTC. This translates into CASSLMIVGGSNEQFF. Complete variable domain (other parts from reference TRBV5-1 and TRBJ2-1): KAGVTQTPRYLIKTRGQQVTLSCSPISGHRSVSWYQQTPGQGLQFLFEYFSETQRNKGNFPGRFSGRQFSNSRSEMNVSTLELGDSALYLCASSLMIVGGSNEQFFGPGTRLTVL.

The chain carries TRBV21-1 and TRBJ1-2; the DNA was not compared with TRBD1, the D call given in the table. TRBV21-1 is described as a pseudogene. The CDR3 consists of 14 residues. CDR3 sequence (DNA): TGTGCCAGCAGCAAAGCTCACCCGGGGCCCAGCGACACCTTC. It yields the protein CASSKAHPGPSDTF.

This clonotype was counted only a few times. The CDR3: CSVLGGSKVDEQFF. As DNA, the CDR3 is TGCAGCGTGCTCGGAGGGAGTAAAGTCGATGAGCAGTTCTTC. The chain carries TRBV29-1 and TRBJ2-1; tentatively, D is TRBD2 (6 bases). The CDR3 extends over 14 amino acids. Per the germline V gene, CDR1 is SQVTM and CDR2 is ANQGSEA. V was pared by 6 bases and J by 8 bases, with 20 bases between.

Only a few counts were recorded for this clonotype. This chain uses TRBV7-9 with TRBJ1-2; 9 bases align to TRBD1. Looked up from germline, CDR1 is SEHNR and CDR2 is FQNEAQ (reference sequence). The ends lost 1 base at V and 0 bases at J; junction bases unmatched: 9. The length of the CDR3 is 18 residues. The CDR3 region is CASSLGPQGQGSNYGYTF. The CDR3 nucleotides read TGTGCCAGCAGCTTAGGGCCTCAGGGACAGGGCTCTAACTATGGCTACACCTTC.

The gene calls are TRBV29-1 and TRBJ2-3, with D maybe TRBD1 (7 bases). Germline CDR1 is SQVTM and CDR2 is ANQGSEA. This CDR3 comprises 14 residues. V dropped 3 bases and J dropped 4 bases, with 14 bases sitting between them. CDR3 in DNA: TGCAGCGTTGACAGGGGGGTCTGGTCAGATACGCAGTATTTT. It yields the protein CSVDRGVWSDTQYF.